This TCR beta chain comes out of a study of beta chain features in type 1 diabetes. Study observations and caveats: Equally in patients and controls, shorter templates might have been favored by PCR.

V lost 3 bases and J 0 bases, leaving 20 bases between the germline ends. The germline V gene encodes CDR1 SEHNR and CDR2 FQNEAQ (reference sequence). This CDR3 has 18 residues. Naive, central memory, regulatory and stem cell-like memory cells within the CD4+ compartment were sorted using CD45RO/CCR7/CD25/CD127/CD95/CD27. Sequencing targeted expressed TCRB transcripts, as all isolated RNA had been reverse transcribed. Measured with immunoSEQ multiplex PCR; TCRdb has only the in-frame clones, and not every one. The sample carries approximately 140,000 clones, nearly 50% recorded once. Only a few counts were recorded for this clone. Its antigen is not known.

The chain has TRBV7-9 and TRBJ2-5; D is possibly TRBD1 (5 bases). The TCR originated in a man aged 18 to 30 in good health. Sequenced input: Tregs from blood. The CDR3 nucleotides are TGTGCCAGCAGCTTTCCCAGGGCAACGTCCCCGTACCAAGAGACCCAGTACTTC. It is translated as CASSFPRATSPYQETQYF.